Shown below are 3 T cell receptor beta chains from a single sample sequenced in a study of B cell selection in AIRE deficiency. Assay used: immunoSEQ multiplex PCR; TCRdb lists only in-frame clones, some missing. Of about 24,000 clones in the sample, 96% were seen once. The sorted conventional CD4 T cells were gated as CD4+CD127+. Material for sequencing was CD4+CD127+ conventional T cells sorted from PBMCs. The receptors stem from a human donor in good health.

The chain recombines TRBV28 with TRBJ1-3, with D unclear. This CDR3 is 12 amino acids long. Germline V CDR1 and CDR2: MDHEN, SYDVKM. Trimming took 5 bases from V and 4 from J, leaving 6 bases between them. Here the CDR3 reads CASSGFGNTIYF. DNA for the CDR3: TGTGCCAGCAGTGGCTTCGGAAACACCATATATTTT. Full variable domain (missing parts from reference TRBV28 and TRBJ1-3): DVKVTQSSRYLVKRTGEKVFLECVQDMDHENMFWYRQDPGLGLRLIYFSYDVKMKEKGDIPEGYSVSREKKERFSLILESASTNQTSMYLCASSGFGNTIYFGEGSWLTVV.

V and J are TRBV6-1 and TRBJ2-5; 8 positions agree with TRBD2. The germline V gene has CDR1 MNHNS and CDR2 SASEGT. V dropped 11 bases and J dropped 4; count of bases not matched to a gene: 9. The CDR3 covers 13 residues. The CDR3 spells CAARRAGVETQYF. CDR3 in DNA: TGTGCCGCCCGGAGAGCGGGAGTAGAGACCCAGTACTTC.

This rearrangement joins TRBV29-1 to TRBJ2-7; TRBD2 aligns across 10 bases. The germline gives CDR1 SQVTM, CDR2 ANQGSEA. V shed 4 bases and J 0 bases; nucleotides not matched to a gene: 9. The CDR3 has 16 amino acids. The CDR3 here is CSVGASGSFPSYEQYF. The CDR3, as DNA: TGCAGCGTTGGGGCTAGCGGGAGTTTTCCCTCCTACGAGCAGTACTTC.